These 27 T cell receptor beta chains originate from one sample sequenced in a study of blood T cell repertoires in COVID-19 (TCRdb year 2020). Library preparation employed the immunoSEQ multiplex PCR assay. Entries here come from immuneACCESS through TCRdb and include only in-frame sequences with V and J called. Some clones fail to appear in such tables; in the studies checked, an unresolved V gene covers under half of the shortfall, and the cause of the remainder is unknown. The sample contains around 140,000 clones, around 86% of them found a single time. The leading ten clones occupy under 2.5% of the sample. Specimen: peripheral blood. All receptors come from a man aged 45 to 65 with active COVID-19.

The rearrangement joins TRBV7-3 to TRBJ2-5, with D perhaps matching TRBD2 (6 bases). V was pared by 3 bases and J by 11 bases, with 19 bases between. CDR1 is SGHTA, CDR2 FQGTGA, per germline. The CDR3 is 14 amino acids. CDR3 protein: CASSLTEAPGTQYF. The CDR3 region has the DNA TGTGCCAGCAGCTTGACGGAAGCCCCAGGGACTCAGTACTTC.

The rearrangement uses TRBV5-8 and TRBJ1-2; D is uncertain. The CDR3 contains 13 residues. V shed 0 bases and J shed 4 bases, with 7 bases lying between them. Germline-derived CDR1 and CDR2 are SGHTS and YDEGEE. The CDR3 nucleotides read TGTGCCAGCAGCTTGGCCGGAGGCTATGGCTACACCTTC. It translates to CASSLAGGYGYTF.

This clone was recorded once. This chain uses TRBV10-3 with TRBJ2-5, with 8 bases fitting TRBD2. V shed 6 bases and J 4 bases; nucleotides not matched to a gene: 10. CDR1 ENHRY and CDR2 SYGVKD come from the germline V gene. CDR3 length: 15 amino acids. The CDR3: CAIRKGGGIGETQYF. Written as DNA, the CDR3 is TGTGCCATCAGAAAGGGCGGGGGGATTGGAGAGACCCAGTACTTC.

The rearrangement links TRBV7-9 to TRBJ2-4, with a weak D call TRBD1 (6 bases). V was pared by 4 bases and J by 6 bases, with 13 bases between. The CDR3 consists of 14 residues. Germline lookup yields CDR1 SEHNR and CDR2 FQNEAQ (reference sequence). The CDR3 DNA reads as TGTGCCAGCAGCTCTACAGGGTGGGGAAACATTCAGTACTTC. Protein sequence: CASSSTGWGNIQYF.

This chain joins TRBV5-1 and TRBJ1-1; the D is unclear. With 0 bases removed from V and 7 bases from J, the gap between germline ends came to 10 bases. The CDR3 is made up of 13 amino acids. Germline V gene sequence: CDR1 SGHRS, CDR2 YFSETQ. CDR3 region: CASSLATIDEAFF. CDR3 bases: TGCGCCAGCAGCTTGGCAACAATTGATGAAGCTTTCTTT.

This chain connects TRBV10-3 to TRBJ2-2; a possible D gene is TRBD1 (5 bases). Germline values: CDR1 ENHRY, CDR2 SYGVKD. There are 14 residues in the CDR3. Trimming took 4 bases from V and 2 from J, leaving 8 bases between them. CDR3 in amino acids: CAISGTPNTGELFF. The CDR3 nucleotides are TGTGCCATCAGTGGGACACCCAACACCGGGGAGCTGTTTTTT.

The chain uses TRBV30 and TRBJ2-3, with D possibly TRBD2 on 6 matching bases. Germline CDR1 and CDR2: GTSNPN and SVGIG (reference sequence). The V gene lost 3 bases and the J gene lost 4 bases, with 14 bases spanning the gap. The CDR3 contains 14 residues. CDR3 DNA sequence: TGTGCCTGGAGCCCGGGACTGGGATCAGATACGCAGTATTTT. It codes for CAWSPGLGSDTQYF.

V usage is TRBV12-3 or TRBV12-4 and J usage is TRBJ2-5; TRBD1 is a possible D gene (6 bases). The CDR3 is 12 amino acids. The V gene lost 6 bases and the J gene lost 9 bases, with 14 bases spanning the gap. CDR3 bases: TGTGCCAGCAGGGACGACAGGCTGGCCCAGTACTTC. Its protein product is CASRDDRLAQYF.

This chain connects TRBV19 to TRBJ1-1; D call uncertain. This CDR3 has 14 residues. The V gene's germline CDR1 is LNHDA and CDR2 SQIVND (reference sequence). Trimming removed 4 bases from V and 1 base from J, with 10 bases in between. The CDR3 loop reads CASSRRDGNTEAFF. DNA of the CDR3: TGTGCCAGTAGTAGGCGGGATGGGAACACTGAAGCTTTCTTT.

V and J are TRBV7-8 and TRBJ1-2, with D possibly matching TRBD1 (6 bases). The CDR3 contains 15 residues. CDR1 and CDR2 (germline): SGHVS, FQNEAQ. Trimming cost V 2 bases and J 4 bases, with 14 bases left between them. CDR3 bases: TGTGCCAGCAGCTTACCTTCCCAGGGGAGCTATGGCTACACCTTC. It specifies CASSLPSQGSYGYTF. Full variable domain (remainder filled in from reference TRBV7-8 and TRBJ1-2): GAGVSQSPRYKVAKRGQDVALRCDPISGHVSLFWYQQALGQGPEFLTYFQNEAQLDKSGLPSDRFFAERPEGSVSTLKIQRTQQEDSAVYLCASSLPSQGSYGYTFGSGTRLTVV.

The V call is TRBV4-1, the J call TRBJ2-2, with TRBD2 identical over 10 bases. V lost 3 bases to trimming and J lost 5 bases; unmatched junction nucleotides: 12. Germline CDR1 and CDR2: MGHRA and YSYEKL. CDR3 size: 18 residues. The CDR3 sequence is CASSQGASGGYETGELFF. CDR3 DNA: TGCGCCAGCAGCCAGGGAGCTAGCGGGGGTTACGAGACCGGGGAGCTGTTTTTT.

CDR3 sequence (DNA): TGTGCCAGCAGCCGCAATGTGGGGGCAACCATATATTTT. Translated: CASSRNVGATIYF. The chain employs TRBV12-3 or TRBV12-4 and TRBJ1-3; tentatively, D is TRBD1 (6 bases). The CDR3 runs to 13 residues. Trimming removed 6 bases at V and 10 bases at J, with 16 bases between.

Points on this clone: The same CDR3 can be traced to other DNA sequences in this sample. The rearrangement joins TRBV9 to TRBJ1-3, with D uncertain. Germline loops: CDR1 SGDLS, CDR2 YYNGEE. V was cut by 0 bases and J by 0 bases, with 7 bases left in between. The CDR3 runs 15 residues. CDR3 nucleotides: TGTGCCAGCAGCGTAGCAACCGGCTCTGGAAACACCATATATTTT. Translating gives CASSVATGSGNTIYF. The whole variable domain, filled in from reference TRBV9 and TRBJ1-3, reads DSGVTQTPKHLITATGQRVTLRCSPRSGDLSVYWYQQSLDQGLQFLIQYYNGEERAKGNILERFSAQQFPDLHSELNLSSLELGDSALYFCASSVATGSGNTIYFGEGSWLTVV.

The sample holds a few counts of this clone. The chain carries TRBV15 and TRBJ1-1, with D uncertain. The CDR3 contains 12 residues. Germline-derived CDR1 and CDR2 are LNHNV and YYDKDF (reference sequence). V lost 0 bases and J lost 9, with 8 bases in between. The chain's CDR3 is CATSRDQTQAFF. The CDR3 DNA reads TGTGCCACCAGCAGAGATCAAACACAAGCTTTCTTT. Variable domain in full (rest from reference TRBV15 and TRBJ1-1): DAMVIQNPRYQVTQFGKPVTLSCSQTLNHNVMYWYQQKSSQAPKLLFHYYDKDFNNEADTPDNFQSRRPNTSFCFLDIRSPGLGDTAMYLCATSRDQTQAFFGQGTRLTVV.

The chain is built from TRBV2 and TRBJ2-2; unclear D gene. This CDR3 region has 13 residues. Germline V gene lookup returns CDR1 SNHLY and CDR2 FYNNEI. V dropped 2 bases and J dropped 7 bases, with 8 bases sitting between them. The CDR3 nucleotides are TGTGCCAGCAGTGAATCCCCGGTCGGGGAGCTGTTTTTT. Translated, it gives CASSESPVGELFF.

The chain uses TRBV19 and TRBJ2-5; possible D gene TRBD2, 5 bases. Trimming left V 5 bases short and J 5 bases short, with 9 bases between. There are 12 residues in the CDR3. Germline V lookup: CDR1 LNHDA, CDR2 SQIVND (reference sequence). The CDR3 nucleotides are TGTGCCAGTAGTCGGACGGGGGAGACCCAGTACTTC. Amino acids: CASSRTGETQYF.

The CDR3 here is CASSSQGETQYF. In DNA, the CDR3 is TGTGCCAGCAGCTCCCAGGGGGAGACCCAGTACTTC. The chain links TRBV11-1 to TRBJ2-5, with D maybe TRBD1 (6 bases). The V and J ends lost 4 bases and 5 bases respectively, with 8 bases between them. The CDR3 has 12 amino acids. CDR1 and CDR2 from the germline V gene are SGHAT and FQDESV (reference sequence). Using reference TRBV11-1 and TRBJ2-5 for the parts outside the CDR3, the full variable domain is EAEVAQSPRYKITEKSQAVAFWCDPISGHATLYWYRQILGQGPELLVQFQDESVVDDSQLPKDRFSAERLKGVDSTLKIQPAELGDSAMYLCASSSQGETQYFGPGTRLLVL.

This chain uses TRBV6-5 with TRBJ2-7; 8 bases agree with TRBD1. V lost 5 bases, J lost 4 bases, and 7 bases stayed unmatched. Germline CDR1 and CDR2: MNHEY and SVGAGI. CDR3 length equals 14 residues. CDR3 loop: CASSQGAFGYEQYF. The CDR3 bases are TGTGCCAGCAGTCAGGGGGCCTTTGGATACGAGCAGTACTTC.

The rearrangement joins TRBV9 to TRBJ2-5; 7 bases are a match to TRBD1. Germline V gives CDR1 SGDLS, CDR2 YYNGEE. CDR3 size: 17 residues. V was pared by 0 bases and J by 2 bases, with 10 bases of the junction left unmatched. CDR3 bases: TGTGCCAGCAGCGTAGAATCTTTTGGGACAGAGCAAGAGACCCAGTACTTC. It is translated as CASSVESFGTEQETQYF.

This chain connects TRBV5-6 to TRBJ1-1; D remains ambiguous. This CDR3 has 12 residues. With 3 bases removed from V and 0 bases from J, the gap between germline ends came to 3 bases. CDR1 is SGHDT, CDR2 YYEEEE, per germline. CDR3: CASSSVNTEAFF. DNA for the CDR3: TGTGCCAGCAGCTCCGTGAACACTGAAGCTTTCTTT.

The chain links TRBV5-1 to TRBJ1-2; possible D gene TRBD1, 5 bases. The CDR3 runs to 14 residues. CDR1 and CDR2 from the germline V gene are SGHRS and YFSETQ. V gave up 0 bases and J gave up 6 bases, with 12 bases separating them. The CDR3 here is CASSLEAGRDGYTF. CDR3 DNA sequence: TGCGCCAGCAGCTTGGAAGCAGGGAGGGATGGCTACACCTTC.

The chain links TRBV25-1 to TRBJ2-3, with 15 bases matching TRBD2. CDR1 is MGHDK, CDR2 SYGVNS, per germline. The CDR3 loop spans 16 amino acids. Trimming took 3 bases from V and 6 from J; bases not matched to a gene: 4. Here the CDR3 DNA reads TGTGCCAGCAGTGACTGGACTAGCGGGGGGGGTGATACGCAGTATTTT. Protein sequence: CASSDWTSGGGDTQYF.

V gene TRBV5-5 combines with J gene TRBJ2-3; TRBD2 matches 11 bases. Looked up from germline, CDR1 is SGHKS and CDR2 is YYEKEE (reference sequence). The length of the CDR3 is 16 residues. With 3 bases clipped from V and 7 bases from J, the junction kept 10 bases outside the gene matches. The CDR3, as DNA: TGTGCCAGCAGCTATAGACTAGCGGGGATGGAGAATACGCAGTATTTT. It specifies CASSYRLAGMENTQYF.

With respect to this clone: Compared with germline, one end of the junction differs, possibly owing to a read error. The chain links TRBV12-3 or TRBV12-4 to TRBJ1-2, with no clear D. CDR3 length: 13 residues. The CDR3 here is CASRIETHDGVRF. CDR3 bases: TGTGCCAGCAGAATCGAAACCCACGACGGAGTTCGCTTC.

The V and J genes are TRBV6-5 and TRBJ1-3, with D possibly being TRBD1 (6 bases). Trimming took 6 bases from V and 8 from J, leaving 20 bases between them. Germline V gene data show CDR1 as MNHEY and CDR2 as SVGAGI. This CDR3 has 15 residues. CDR3 coding DNA: TGTGCCAGCAGCGGACAGCGAAGTTGGGGCCACACCATATATTTT. This encodes CASSGQRSWGHTIYF.

V usage is TRBV12-3 or TRBV12-4 and J usage is TRBJ1-1; D gene unclear. This CDR3 region has 13 residues. The germline V and J ends were trimmed by 7 bases and 3 bases, with 12 bases remaining between them. The CDR3 loop is CASTRGADTEAFF. CDR3 DNA: TGTGCCAGCACCCGGGGAGCGGACACTGAAGCTTTCTTT.

The chain uses TRBV4-3 and TRBJ1-2; TRBD1 matches at 9 bases. The CDR3 consists of 15 residues. The V gene's germline CDR1 is LGHNA and CDR2 YSLEER. Losses at the gene ends were 5 bases for V and 2 bases for J; bases not matched to a gene: 6. The CDR3 loop is CASSARTGANYGYTF. The CDR3 DNA reads as TGCGCCAGCAGCGCCCGGACAGGGGCGAACTATGGCTACACCTTC.